These 17 T cell receptor beta chains came from one sample sequenced in a study of monozygotic twins with inflammatory bowel disease. TCRdb reanalyzed the 5' RACE reads and collapses them to one entry per CDR3 protein, without DNA. The repertoire table contains some 100,000 distinct CDR3 sequences. The sequenced sample was blood. All receptors come from a human donor with ulcerative colitis or Crohn's disease, or a healthy co-twin of an affected twin (not recorded which).

The chain combines TRBV6-5 with TRBJ2-1; lacking DNA, the TRBD1 call made by TCRdb goes unchecked. This CDR3 comprises 15 residues. Per germline, CDR1 MNHEY and CDR2 SVGAGI. The CDR3 reads CASSSQGWSYNEQFF.

V gene TRBV7-2 combines with J gene TRBJ2-3. Germline V gene sequence: CDR1 SGHTA, CDR2 FQGNSA. The CDR3 is 13 amino acids. Here the CDR3 reads CASSLDYTDTQYF.

The rearrangement uses TRBV29-1 and TRBJ2-7. The CDR3 consists of 11 residues. Germline-derived CDR1 and CDR2 are SQVTM and ANQGSEA. CDR3 sequence reads: CSAGFGDEQYF.

The chain employs TRBV5-6 and TRBJ2-1; TCRdb names TRBD1, which stays unverified in the absence of DNA. Germline V CDR1 and CDR2: SGHDT, YYEEEE. This CDR3 region has 20 residues. The CDR3 spells CASSGNLRRWGGSSYNEQFF.

The chain couples TRBV18 to TRBJ2-5; TCRdb's D call, TRBD2, is unchecked because there is no DNA. This CDR3 comprises 13 residues. Germline CDR1 reads KGHSH; CDR2 reads LQKENI. The CDR3 region is CASSTTREETQYF.

The chain combines TRBV7-3 with TRBJ2-1; TCRdb selects TRBD2, and the lack of DNA leaves this call unchecked. The CDR3 spans 15 residues. CDR1 SGHTA and CDR2 FQGTGA come from the germline V gene. CDR3 amino acids: CASSLTSAGGNEQFF.

V gene TRBV12-3 or TRBV12-4 combines with J gene TRBJ1-5; the TCRdb D gene call, TRBD1, has no DNA to confirm it. The CDR3 spans 13 residues. Here the CDR3 reads CASSPLSDQPQHF.

The chain combines TRBV6-1 with TRBJ2-1; absent DNA, TCRdb's TRBD2 call cannot be checked. The CDR3 runs 15 residues. Germline V CDR1 and CDR2: MNHNS, SASEGT. CDR3 amino acids: CASRRGPAGEDEQFF.

This chain connects TRBV19 to TRBJ1-1. Germline-derived CDR1 and CDR2 are LNHDA and SQIVND (reference sequence). CDR3 length: 16 amino acids. CDR3 amino acids: CASSIQWKYLNTEAFF.

The chain recombines TRBV12-3 or TRBV12-4 with TRBJ2-3. The CDR3 contains 13 residues. The CDR3 loop reads CASSRPSTDTQYF.

V is TRBV5-1 and J is TRBJ1-3. The germline CDR1 and CDR2 sequences are SGHRS and YFSETQ. CDR3 length: 15 amino acids. CDR3 residues: CASSLEHSSGNTIYF.

The chain has TRBV20-1 and TRBJ2-3; TCRdb's D gene call, TRBD2, goes unchecked for lack of DNA. CDR3 length: 14 amino acids. Germline CDR1 DFQATT, CDR2 SNEGSKA (reference sequence). The CDR3 spells CSADSGENTDTQYF.

The V gene is TRBV5-1, the J gene TRBJ2-7. CDR3 length: 15 residues. Per germline, CDR1 SGHRS and CDR2 YFSETQ. The CDR3 sequence: CASSPAPTGTYEQYF.

The V call is TRBV27, the J call TRBJ1-1. CDR3 length equals 15 residues. Germline V gives CDR1 MNHEY, CDR2 SMNVEV (reference sequence). The CDR3 region is CASSPLNSRGTEAFF.

This sequence joins TRBV20-1 and TRBJ1-3; no DNA is available, so the TRBD1 call from TCRdb remains unchecked. The CDR3 is 15 amino acids. Germline V gives CDR1 DFQATT, CDR2 SNEGSKA (reference sequence). The CDR3 reads CSARKPGALGNTIYF.

The chain is built from TRBV18 and TRBJ2-7. The CDR3 extends over 15 amino acids. Germline V lookup: CDR1 KGHSH, CDR2 LQKENI. CDR3 region: CASSPLRQDSYEQYF.

The chain carries TRBV5-1 and TRBJ2-3; the TRBD2 assignment by TCRdb is unverifiable without DNA. Germline V gives CDR1 SGHRS, CDR2 YFSETQ. The CDR3 runs 18 residues. The CDR3 loop reads CASSLELAGGLRADTQYF.